The 18 T cell receptor beta chains below all came from one sample that was sequenced in a study of cytomegalovirus exposure and HLA in healthy donors. The primer mix had 60 Vbeta and 13 Jbeta primers. Clones were read by immunoSEQ multiplex PCR, and TCRdb kept only the in-frame ones, dropping some. The profile shows approximately 190,000 clones, about 87% of them singletons. Sequencing was carried out using PBMCs. These receptors came from a man aged 25 to 40 in good health and CMV-seronegative.

V and J are TRBV6-5 and TRBJ2-7, with 11 bases fitting TRBD1. Unmatched junction bases numbered 4, after V lost 5 bases and J lost 4 bases. CDR3 length: 14 residues. The germline V gene encodes CDR1 MNHEY and CDR2 SVGAGI. CDR3 protein: CASSQDRGLYEQYF. CDR3 DNA sequence: TGTGCCAGCAGTCAGGACAGGGGGCTTTACGAGCAGTACTTC.

The chain couples TRBV30 to TRBJ1-5; D is perhaps TRBD1 (5 bases). There are 13 residues in the CDR3. Germline-derived CDR1 and CDR2 are GTSNPN and SVGIG (reference sequence). V was clipped by 6 bases and J by 3 bases, with 12 bases between them. Written as DNA, the CDR3 is TGTGCCTGCTCCGGGGGTAACAATCAGCCCCAGCATTTT. Translated: CACSGGNNQPQHF. Variable domain in full (rest from reference TRBV30 and TRBJ1-5): SQTIHQWPATLVQPVGSPLSLECTVEGTSNPNLYWYRQAAGRGLQLLFYSVGIGQISSEVPQNLSASRPQDRQFILSSKKLLLSDSGFYLCACSGGNNQPQHFGDGTRLSIL.

The J gene is TRBJ1-5, the V gene TRBV4-1; D unclear. Germline CDR1 MGHRA, CDR2 YSYEKL. The CDR3 has 15 residues. With 2 bases removed from V and 4 bases from J, the gap between germline ends came to 12 bases. The CDR3 sequence is CASSQIYSRNQPQHF. As DNA, the CDR3 is TGCGCCAGCAGCCAAATTTACTCGAGGAATCAGCCCCAGCATTTT.

The genes are TRBV19 and TRBJ2-1, with 7 nucleotides matching TRBD2. Per the germline V gene, CDR1 is LNHDA and CDR2 is SQIVND (reference sequence). The ends lost 6 bases at V and 4 bases at J; junction bases unmatched: 9. This CDR3 is 15 amino acids long. This CDR3 is CASSIPSGSYNEQFF. CDR3 DNA sequence: TGTGCCAGTAGCATTCCTAGCGGAAGTTACAATGAGCAGTTCTTC.

For the CDR3, the DNA is TGTGCCAGCAGCACACCTTCAGGGGGCTTC. It translates to CASSTPSGGF. J is TRBJ2-7 and V is TRBV21-1; the tabulated D call, TRBD1, remains unverified against the DNA. TRBV21-1 is a known pseudogene. The CDR3 has 10 residues.

The chain couples TRBV27 to TRBJ1-1; 8 bases line up with TRBD1. With V trimmed by 5 bases and J by 4 bases, 12 bases remained unmatched. The germline V gene encodes CDR1 MNHEY and CDR2 SMNVEV (reference sequence). CDR3 length equals 16 residues. This chain's CDR3 is CASSPYSRGRITEAFF. The CDR3 DNA sequence: TGTGCCAGCAGTCCTTACTCCAGGGGGCGCATCACTGAAGCTTTCTTT.

The CDR3 DNA follows: TGTGCCAGCAGCCCGACAGGGGGCGCGGCCGAGCAGTACTTC. This gives the protein CASSPTGGAAEQYF. The V and J genes are TRBV5-4 and TRBJ2-7, with 10 bases that match TRBD1. Germline V gene sequence: CDR1 SGHNT, CDR2 YYREEE (reference sequence). V lost 4 bases and J lost 6; bases outside the gene matches: 7. This CDR3 region has 14 residues.

V usage is TRBV28 and J usage is TRBJ2-7; 7 bases are shared with TRBD1. V was pared by 7 bases and J by 3 bases, with 9 bases of the junction left unmatched. Germline V gives CDR1 MDHEN, CDR2 SYDVKM. CDR3 length equals 14 residues. CDR3 region: CASIPSGQIYEQYF. The CDR3 nucleotides read TGTGCCAGCATCCCCTCGGGACAGATCTACGAGCAGTACTTC.

The chain recombines TRBV27 with TRBJ1-2; D is perhaps TRBD1 (5 bases). Trimming stripped 2 bases from V and 7 bases from J, with 14 bases between. The CDR3 contains 14 residues. Germline assignment: CDR1 MNHEY and CDR2 SMNVEV (reference sequence). The CDR3 reads CASSLGRGSGGYTF. In DNA, the CDR3 is TGTGCCAGCAGTTTAGGGCGGGGGAGCGGTGGCTACACCTTC.

The V and J genes are TRBV29-1 and TRBJ2-7; D may be TRBD2 (5 bases). V was cut by 2 bases and J by 6 bases, with 11 bases left in between. Per the germline V gene, CDR1 is SQVTM and CDR2 is ANQGSEA. The CDR3 loop spans 12 amino acids. The CDR3 reads CSVESGESEQYF. The CDR3 DNA sequence: TGCAGCGTTGAATCTGGGGAGAGCGAGCAGTACTTC.

V and J are TRBV19 and TRBJ1-3; D gene uncertain. From germline, CDR1 is LNHDA and CDR2 SQIVND (reference sequence). The V gene lost 4 bases and the J gene lost 1 base, with 11 bases spanning the gap. The length of the CDR3 is 15 residues. The CDR3 loop is CASSTPRGSGNTIYF. CDR3 sequence (DNA): TGTGCCAGTAGTACCCCGCGGGGATCTGGAAACACCATATATTTT.

The chain links TRBV29-1 to TRBJ2-7; a possible D gene is TRBD2 (5 bases). In germline, CDR1 is SQVTM, CDR2 ANQGSEA. V gave up 3 bases and J gave up 2 bases, with 14 bases separating them. This CDR3 region has 14 residues. The CDR3 protein is CSVEGPTGTYEQYF. CDR3 in DNA: TGCAGCGTTGAGGGCCCGACGGGGACCTACGAGCAGTACTTC.

The rearrangement links TRBV2 to TRBJ1-5; a weak D match, TRBD1 (6 bases). This CDR3 has 12 residues. Germline CDR1 is SNHLY and CDR2 is FYNNEI. The V end lost 8 bases, the J end lost 1 base, and 6 bases lay between the germline ends. The chain's CDR3 is CASGTSNQPQHF. CDR3 coding DNA: TGTGCCAGCGGGACAAGCAATCAGCCCCAGCATTTT.

CDR3 region: CASDRETQYF. The CDR3 DNA reads TGTGCCAGCGATCGGGAGACCCAGTACTTC. V gene TRBV5-8 combines with J gene TRBJ2-5; D is uncertain. The ends were cut back, 7 bases at V and 5 bases at J, with 6 bases in the middle. CDR3 size: 10 residues. Germline V gene lookup returns CDR1 SGHTS and CDR2 YDEGEE.

This chain links TRBV2 with TRBJ2-5; TRBD1 matches 11 bases. Germline loops: CDR1 SNHLY, CDR2 FYNNEI. This CDR3 is built from 15 residues. Trimming cost V 6 bases and J 4 bases; bases outside gene matches: 7. The CDR3 bases are TGTGCCAGCAGGTCACAGGGGACAGGGGGAGAGACCCAGTACTTC. It encodes CASRSQGTGGETQYF.

This chain uses TRBV19 with TRBJ2-5, with D perhaps TRBD2 (7 bases). The V and J ends lost 6 bases and 2 bases respectively, with 19 bases between them. Germline values: CDR1 LNHDA, CDR2 SQIVND (reference sequence). The CDR3 loop spans 16 amino acids. DNA for the CDR3: TGTGCCAGTAGCTTAGGGGGGGCGCGAGGGCAAGAGACCCAGTACTTC. Residues: CASSLGGARGQETQYF.

The V call is TRBV28, the J call TRBJ1-1, with 10 bases that match TRBD1. The CDR3 sequence is 16 residues long. Losses at the gene ends were 5 bases for V and 4 bases for J; bases not matched to a gene: 10. The germline V gene encodes CDR1 MDHEN and CDR2 SYDVKM. The CDR3 DNA is TGTGCCAGCAGTACGGACAGGGGGGGAAGGGTCACTGAAGCTTTCTTT. As protein: CASSTDRGGRVTEAFF.

The V gene is TRBV11-3, the J gene TRBJ2-5; 12 nucleotides match TRBD2. CDR3 length: 14 amino acids. The junction had 3 bases not matched to a gene; V was cut back by 5 bases and J by 5 bases. Germline V gene data show CDR1 as SGHNT and CDR2 as YENEEA. The CDR3 nucleotides are TGTGCCAGCAGCCGGACTAGCGGGGCGGAGACCCAGTACTTC. Its translation is CASSRTSGAETQYF. Variable domain in full (rest from reference TRBV11-3 and TRBJ2-5): EAGVVQSPRYKIIEKKQPVAFWCNPISGHNTLYWYLQNLGQGPELLIRYENEEAVDDSQLPKDRFSAERLKGVDSTLKIQPAELGDSAVYLCASSRTSGAETQYFGPGTRLLVL.